This entry features one T cell receptor beta chain sequence. Its recognized antigen is unknown. No much larger clone is present one base from it, and per-base qualities are unavailable. This sample is drawn from a study of T cell responses to AZD1222 COVID-19 vaccine (dated by TCRdb to the early 2020s). With regard to the full study: TCR sequencing covered 233 trial participants: some 210 given two doses of AZD1222 and about 26 given two doses of MenACWY control vaccine. Trial participants were enrolled by age into subgroups of 18-55, 56-69 and 70-plus years, and about 150, 27 and 61 TCR-sequenced participants, respectively, were included in these subgroups. General conclusions and limits of the study: After two AZD1222 doses, spike-specific TCR breadth and depth were significantly higher than at day 0 and than in MenACWY recipients. Epitopes outside the regions mutated in the B.1.351 and B.1.1.7 variants were reportedly recognized by nearly half of the unique spike-specific TCRs. The 56-69-year group was small, and its depth increase did not reach significance, likely because of low power. Because no day 14 peak-response samples were available, the repertoires could be characterized only after the peak T cell response. Most participants were white British and females outnumbered males, and the authors suggested that clonal diversity may have been underestimated. Only a handful of AZD1222 recipients were SARS-CoV-2 seropositive at baseline, limiting conclusions about previously exposed vaccinees. The vaccine-associated CD4 TCRs covered the entire spike protein, and the dominant responses fell in regions 160-218 and 743-854.

Sample time point, as interpreted from the label and publication: about 28 days (+/-7) after the second vaccine dose. The sample's treatment or condition label is to be understood as: meningococcal conjugate vaccine given as trial control. Samples from vaccinated people were obtained from the UK trials COV001 and COV002, which included a single-blind randomized controlled phase 2/3 trial of AZD1222 (ChAdOx1 nCoV-19) in healthy adults. For TCRbeta chain sequencing, PBMC samples were collected from trial participants at day 0 and at day 28 after the second dose. The CDR3 regions of human TCRbeta chains were analyzed by immunosequencing. The authors' analysis ran thus. Repertoire TCRs were matched against a reference library of SARS-CoV-2-specific TCRs generated with the MIRA antigen-specificity platform. Breadth was defined as the fraction of unique TCRs that were SARS-CoV-2-associated, and depth was defined as the fraction of total T cells that were SARS-CoV-2-associated. Using the MIRA data, each spike-specific TCR was assigned both to the spike region to which the TCR was reactive and to a CD4 or CD8 class. Log10-transformed breadth and depth values were compared by one-way ANOVA with Sidak's multiple comparisons tests. As stored in TCRdb, this immuneACCESS dataset retains in-frame rearrangements with V and J assigned. A fraction of the clones does not appear; measured against another copy, unresolved V genes explain less than half of the discrepancy, and the remainder lacks a known reason. D and trimming come from the DNA, and the V and J calls and clone size come from that table. The sample table holds some 140,000 clones, of which roughly 85% were seen once. In total, the top ten clones hold under 8% of the sample.

The CDR3 runs 12 amino acids, cysteine and phenylalanine included. Only the CDR3 portion is preserved as DNA: 36 bases, with reading frame beginning at the first base. CDR1 and CDR2 are drawn from the germline V gene: KGHSH, LQKENI. V is pared back by 4 bases and J by 4 bases, with 5 bases lying between the germline termini. The rearrangement joined TRBV18 to TRBJ1-5; the D gene is unclear. This material consisted of peripheral blood, taken 28 days after the second dose of the MenACWY control vaccine. The sequence was collected from an adult who received the MenACWY meningococcal vaccine as a control. The DNA sequence reads TGTGCCAGCTCACTTCTAAATCAGCCCCAGCATTTT. This yields the protein CASSLLNQPQHF. This CDR3, with the reference TRBV18 and TRBJ1-5 proteins standing in past its ends, gives the full variable domain NAGVMQNPRHLVRRRGQEARLRCSPMKGHSHVYWYRQLPEEGLKFMVYLQKENIIDESGMPKERFSAEFPKEGPSILRIQQVVRGDSAAYFCASSLLNQPQHFGDGTRLSIL.